The 28 T cell receptor beta chains listed next were all sequenced from one sample in a study of blood T cell repertoires in COVID-19. Some clones are missing from TCRdb's copy, which holds only in-frame ones; the method was immunoSEQ multiplex PCR. The repertoire has around 150,000 clones, 65% to 85% of them found once; the top ten carry roughly 11%. The sequenced material came from peripheral blood. The receptors here all came from a man in his sixties with active or convalescent COVID-19.

This clone was picked up a small number of times. J is TRBJ1-1 and V is TRBV4-1; maybe TRBD1 (6 bases). Germline V gives CDR1 MGHRA, CDR2 YSYEKL. V was clipped by 0 bases and J by 0 bases, with 11 bases between them. CDR3 length: 16 amino acids. Here the CDR3 DNA reads TGCGCCAGCAGCCAAGAGTGGCAGGGGATGAACACTGAAGCTTTCTTT. It yields the protein CASSQEWQGMNTEAFF.

The V call is TRBV9, the J call TRBJ2-3; TRBD2 is a possible D gene (6 bases). Looked up from germline, CDR1 is SGDLS and CDR2 is YYNGEE. Trimming cost V 3 bases and J 0 bases, with 14 bases left between them. The CDR3 is 16 amino acids. The CDR3 loop is CASSARTSYSTDTQYF. CDR3 in DNA: TGTGCCAGCAGCGCAAGAACTAGCTATAGCACAGATACGCAGTATTTT.

The rearrangement joins TRBV15 to TRBJ2-1; D may be TRBD2 (5 bases). This CDR3 is 18 amino acids long. Trimming removed 0 bases at V and 0 bases at J, with 15 bases between. The germline V gene has CDR1 LNHNV and CDR2 YYDKDF (reference sequence). As DNA, the CDR3 is TGTGCCACCAGCAGAGATCGGAGGAGGAGTGGCTCCTACAATGAGCAGTTCTTC. Translating it yields CATSRDRRRSGSYNEQFF.

V is TRBV7-2 and J is TRBJ1-4; weak D call: TRBD1 (5 bases). The CDR3 is made up of 16 amino acids. The V gene's germline CDR1 is SGHTA and CDR2 FQGNSA. Between the trimmed V and J ends, which lost 5 bases and 8 bases, there was a span of 21 bases. The CDR3 bases are TGTGCCAGCAGCCGGCAGGGCGCGACTGAACGGGAAAAACTGTTTTTT. Protein: CASSRQGATEREKLFF.

The V call is TRBV7-9, the J call TRBJ2-5; 9 bases are shared with TRBD1. This CDR3 is 15 amino acids long. V dropped 5 bases and J dropped 4; count of bases not matched to a gene: 8. Germline-derived CDR1 and CDR2 are SEHNR and FQNEAQ (reference sequence). The CDR3 reads CASSPRDREIETQYF. The CDR3 DNA sequence: TGTGCCAGCAGCCCCCGGGACAGGGAAATAGAGACCCAGTACTTC.

The gene calls are TRBV9 and TRBJ1-3; maybe TRBD1 (5 bases). The CDR3 spans 16 residues. CDR1 and CDR2 (germline): SGDLS, YYNGEE. The V end lost 4 bases, the J end lost 0 bases, and 14 bases lay between the germline ends. This CDR3 is CASSPQTRVSGNTIYF. The DNA of the CDR3 is TGTGCCAGCAGCCCTCAGACCAGGGTCTCTGGAAACACCATATATTTT.

This rearrangement joins TRBV7-2 to TRBJ2-7; D possibly corresponds to TRBD1 (6 bases). Germline V gene sequence: CDR1 SGHTA, CDR2 FQGNSA. The CDR3 has 12 residues. Trimming cost V 5 bases and J 6 bases, with 11 bases left between them. The CDR3 region is CASSQQGREQYF. CDR3 DNA sequence: TGTGCCAGCAGCCAACAGGGTCGCGAGCAGTACTTC.

The chain employs TRBV6-6 and TRBJ1-4; 9 nucleotides agree with TRBD1. The CDR3 loop spans 14 amino acids. In germline, CDR1 is MNHNY, CDR2 SVGAGI (reference sequence). The V and J ends lost 8 bases and 8 bases, in that order; junction bases with no gene match: 9. Here the CDR3 DNA reads TGTGCCAGCGGACCGGGACAGGGCCGAGAAAAACTGTTTTTT. Protein sequence: CASGPGQGREKLFF.

This clone turned up a few times. V and J are TRBV3-1 (or the pseudogene TRBV3-2) and TRBJ1-1; 10 bases map to TRBD1. Germline V gene lookup returns CDR1 LGHDT and CDR2 YNNKEL (reference sequence). The CDR3 sequence is 13 residues long. V shed 5 bases and J 11 bases; nucleotides not matched to a gene: 8. The CDR3 DNA follows: TGTGCCAGCAGCTTCCGGGACAGGGGTACGGCTTTCTTT. Translated: CASSFRDRGTAFF.

This sequence joins TRBV2 and TRBJ1-6; 7 bases are a match to TRBD1. V was clipped by 5 bases and J by 6 bases; unmatched bases: 7. The length of the CDR3 is 15 residues. Germline CDR1 is SNHLY and CDR2 is FYNNEI. CDR3 amino acids: CASSSSGTANSPLHF. The CDR3 DNA is TGTGCCAGCAGTTCATCCGGGACAGCTAATTCACCCCTCCACTTT.

V and J are TRBV5-1 and TRBJ1-2; TRBD1 matches 8 bases. In germline, CDR1 is SGHRS, CDR2 YFSETQ. V shed 4 bases, J shed 4 bases, and the junction held 12 bases outside the gene matches. This CDR3 spans 16 amino acids. CDR3 amino acids: CASSLHWDRRTYGYTF. Here the CDR3 DNA reads TGCGCCAGCAGCCTCCACTGGGACAGGCGGACCTATGGCTACACCTTC.

The chain couples TRBV3-1 (or the pseudogene TRBV3-2) to TRBJ2-5; 7 bases fit TRBD1. V was pared by 8 bases and J by 0 bases, with 9 bases of the junction left unmatched. From germline, CDR1 is LGHDT and CDR2 YNNKEL (reference sequence). The CDR3 contains 15 residues. The CDR3, as DNA: TGTGCCAGCCGAAAGGACAGGACTTACCAAGAGACCCAGTACTTC. It yields the protein CASRKDRTYQETQYF.

V is TRBV7-2 and J is TRBJ2-1; TRBD2 is a possible D gene (6 bases). CDR1 and CDR2 from the germline V gene are SGHTA and FQGNSA. This CDR3 comprises 15 residues. V was cut by 0 bases and J by 5 bases, with 11 bases left in between. CDR3 loop: CASSLAHGSNNEQFF. The CDR3, as DNA: TGTGCCAGCAGCTTAGCGCACGGGAGCAACAATGAGCAGTTCTTC.

The rearrangement links TRBV10-1 to TRBJ2-5, with TRBD2 matching over 14 bases. This CDR3 spans 17 amino acids. V trimming: 3 bases; J trimming: 5 bases; junction bases outside the gene matches: 8. Germline CDR1 WNHNN, CDR2 SYGVQD (reference sequence). CDR3 residues: CASSEVPGLAGEETQYF. The CDR3 DNA reads as TGCGCCAGCAGTGAAGTACCGGGACTAGCGGGGGAGGAGACCCAGTACTTC.

The genes are TRBV7-2 and TRBJ2-7; D remains unclear. In germline, CDR1 is SGHTA, CDR2 FQGNSA. The CDR3 has 11 amino acids. Trimming cost V 5 bases and J 2 bases, with 4 bases left between them. CDR3 in amino acids: CASSRAYEQYF. CDR3 DNA sequence: TGTGCCAGCAGCCGGGCCTACGAGCAGTACTTC.

The rearrangement joins TRBV11-3 to TRBJ2-7, with D uncertain. The ends were cut back, 0 bases at V and 3 bases at J, with 12 bases in the middle. The germline gives CDR1 SGHNT, CDR2 YENEEA. This CDR3 contains 15 residues. CDR3 bases: TGTGCCAGCAGCTTAGATTCTAGATCGAGCTACGAGCAGTACTTC. It yields the protein CASSLDSRSSYEQYF.

The chain joins TRBV11-2 to TRBJ1-3; 8 positions match TRBD1. The CDR3 spans 15 residues. Germline V gives CDR1 SGHAT, CDR2 FQNNGV. V gave up 2 bases and J gave up 2 bases; unmatched junction bases: 2. CDR3 region: CASSLIQGAGNTIYF. In nucleotides, the CDR3 is TGTGCCAGCAGCTTAATACAGGGGGCTGGAAACACCATATATTTT.

The J gene is TRBJ2-1, the V gene TRBV5-5; 10 nucleotides align to TRBD1. V lost 4 bases and J lost 6; bases outside the gene matches: 7. The CDR3 is made up of 15 amino acids. Germline V gives CDR1 SGHKS, CDR2 YYEKEE (reference sequence). This CDR3 is CASSRDRGNFNEQFF. For the CDR3, the DNA is TGTGCCAGCAGCCGGGACAGGGGTAATTTCAATGAGCAGTTCTTC.

The rearrangement uses TRBV5-1 and TRBJ2-7; the match to TRBD1 covers 9 bases. CDR1 is SGHRS and CDR2 is YFSETQ in the germline V gene. The CDR3 contains 14 residues. J lost 3 bases, V lost 4 bases, and 5 bases had no gene match. The CDR3: CASSIPGQGYEQYF. As DNA, the CDR3 is TGCGCCAGCAGCATACCGGGACAGGGCTACGAGCAGTACTTC. Based on the CDR3 plus reference TRBV5-1 and TRBJ2-7, the full variable domain is KAGVTQTPRYLIKTRGQQVTLSCSPISGHRSVSWYQQTPGQGLQFLFEYFSETQRNKGNFPGRFSGRQFSNSRSEMNVSTLELGDSALYLCASSIPGQGYEQYFGPGTRLTVT.

V usage is TRBV20-1 and J usage is TRBJ2-3; 12 bases agree with TRBD2. This CDR3 is built from 13 residues. Germline CDR1 DFQATT, CDR2 SNEGSKA (reference sequence). The trim removed 3 bases at V and 6 bases at J, leaving 1 base unmatched. CDR3: CSASLAGGDTQYF. CDR3 coding DNA: TGCAGTGCTAGTCTAGCGGGAGGGGATACGCAGTATTTT.

The chain links TRBV6-5 to TRBJ1-2; the D gene is possibly TRBD1 (6 bases). Germline values: CDR1 MNHEY, CDR2 SVGAGI. The CDR3 is made up of 14 amino acids. V was cut by 6 bases and J by 8 bases, with 19 bases left in between. The CDR3 coding sequence is TGTGCCAGCAGCGCCTCCCGGGGGGCGGAGGGCTACACCTTC. The encoded protein is CASSASRGAEGYTF.

The V call is TRBV5-1, the J call TRBJ1-1; no reliable D call. The CDR3 covers 13 residues. Germline V gene data show CDR1 as SGHRS and CDR2 as YFSETQ. Trimming shortened V by 4 bases and J by 3 bases, and 10 bases separated the two germline ends. CDR3 nucleotides: TGCGCCAGCAGCCCAGACCGGGACACTGAAGCTTTCTTT. Translated, it gives CASSPDRDTEAFF.

V gene TRBV27 combines with J gene TRBJ1-1, with 12 positions matching TRBD1. CDR3 size: 15 residues. Germline CDR1 MNHEY, CDR2 SMNVEV (reference sequence). V shed 8 bases and J 4 bases; nucleotides not matched to a gene: 8. CDR3 protein: CASGPGQGALTEAFF. Written as DNA, the CDR3 is TGTGCCAGCGGACCGGGACAGGGGGCCCTCACTGAAGCTTTCTTT.

The V and J genes are TRBV2 and TRBJ2-3; 7 bases agree with TRBD2. Germline CDR1 is SNHLY and CDR2 is FYNNEI. With 4 bases clipped from V and 1 base from J, the junction kept 2 bases outside the gene matches. The CDR3 consists of 14 residues. Here the CDR3 DNA reads TGTGCCAGCAGTGTGGCGGGGGGCACAGATACGCAGTATTTT. Translating gives CASSVAGGTDTQYF.

The chain recombines TRBV5-1 with TRBJ1-5, with D unclear. Germline CDR1 reads SGHRS; CDR2 reads YFSETQ. V was shortened by 4 bases and J by 1 base, with 9 bases between the two germline ends. This CDR3 has 14 residues. The CDR3 here is CASSPGGSNQPQHF. The CDR3, as DNA: TGCGCCAGCAGCCCGGGAGGGAGCAATCAGCCCCAGCATTTT.

This clone has just one count. This rearrangement joins TRBV18 to TRBJ2-5; TRBD2 aligns across 11 bases. V lost 3 bases, J lost 2 bases, and 2 bases stayed unmatched. This CDR3 is built from 15 residues. Germline CDR1 KGHSH, CDR2 LQKENI. This chain's CDR3 is CASSPVAGGQETQYF. CDR3 nucleotides: TGTGCCAGCTCACCGGTAGCGGGAGGGCAAGAGACCCAGTACTTC. Looking up the rest from reference TRBV18 and TRBJ2-5 gives the full variable domain: NAGVMQNPRHLVRRRGQEARLRCSPMKGHSHVYWYRQLPEEGLKFMVYLQKENIIDESGMPKERFSAEFPKEGPSILRIQQVVRGDSAAYFCASSPVAGGQETQYFGPGTRLLVL.

V is TRBV5-4 and J is TRBJ2-5; a weak D match, TRBD1 (6 bases). This CDR3 comprises 13 residues. Per the germline V gene, CDR1 is SGHNT and CDR2 is YYREEE (reference sequence). V lost 4 bases, J lost 5 bases, and 12 bases lay in between. DNA of the CDR3: TGTGCCAGCAGCCCTGACAGGATGGAGACCCAGTACTTC. Amino acid sequence: CASSPDRMETQYF. The whole variable domain, remainder taken from reference TRBV5-4 and TRBJ2-5, is ETGVTQSPTHLIKTRGQQVTLRCSSQSGHNTVSWYQQALGQGPQFIFQYYREEENGRGNFPPRFSGLQFPNYSSELNVNALELDDSALYLCASSPDRMETQYFGPGTRLLVL.

The chain has TRBV5-1 and TRBJ2-7; 9 bases line up with TRBD2. The J segment lost 7 bases and the V segment lost 0 bases, leaving 8 bases of the junction unmatched. The germline V gene has CDR1 SGHRS and CDR2 YFSETQ. This CDR3 contains 15 residues. The CDR3 DNA reads as TGCGCCAGCAGCTTGGCCCAGCGGGGGGCGGATGAGCAGTACTTC. Residues: CASSLAQRGADEQYF.